The 6 T cell receptor beta chains in this list originate from one sample, sequenced in a study of blood T cell repertoires in COVID-19. Sequencing was performed with immunoSEQ multiplex PCR; in TCRdb, only in-frame clones are kept and a portion is missing. The table lists about 220,000 clones, about 80% of them singletons. The material sequenced was PBMCs or T cells enriched from blood (not recorded which). Every receptor here comes from a woman between 40 and 55 years old with acute COVID-19.

The J gene is TRBJ1-2, the V gene TRBV4-1, with a tentative D call TRBD1 (6 bases). Trimming shortened V by 4 bases and J by 2 bases, and 11 bases separated the two germline ends. CDR1 and CDR2 from the germline V gene are MGHRA and YSYEKL. CDR3 size: 14 residues. The CDR3 nucleotides read TGCGCCAGCAGCCGACAGGATACAAACTATGGCTACACCTTC. Translation: CASSRQDTNYGYTF.

The V call is TRBV28, the J call TRBJ2-7; TRBD2 matches 9 bases. Germline values: CDR1 MDHEN, CDR2 SYDVKM. CDR3 size: 14 residues. Losses at the gene ends were 3 bases for V and 4 bases for J; bases not matched to a gene: 4. Written as DNA, the CDR3 is TGTGCCAGCAGTTTCCGCGGGAGGGCATACGAGCAGTACTTC. It translates to CASSFRGRAYEQYF.

This chain connects TRBV10-1 to TRBJ2-2; 7 nucleotides agree with TRBD2. Germline V gene data show CDR1 as WNHNN and CDR2 as SYGVQD (reference sequence). The CDR3 sequence is 14 residues long. J lost 5 bases, V lost 5 bases, and 5 bases had no gene match. CDR3 sequence: CASSRLASTGELFF. The CDR3, as DNA: TGCGCCAGCAGTCGACTAGCTAGTACCGGGGAGCTGTTTTTT.

This clone was picked up one time. The gene calls are TRBV27 and TRBJ2-5; weak D call: TRBD1 (6 bases). Trimming cost V 5 bases and J 5 bases, with 15 bases left between them. Germline V gene sequence: CDR1 MNHEY, CDR2 SMNVEV (reference sequence). The CDR3 loop spans 14 amino acids. The CDR3 is CASSRTGHWETQYF. DNA for the CDR3: TGTGCCAGCAGTCGAACAGGGCACTGGGAGACCCAGTACTTC.

This chain connects TRBV10-1 to TRBJ2-3; 8 bases map to TRBD2. The CDR3 extends over 16 amino acids. The V and J ends lost 0 bases and 3 bases, in that order; junction bases with no gene match: 5. Germline V gives CDR1 WNHNN, CDR2 SYGVQD (reference sequence). This CDR3 reads CASSESIAGSTDTQYF. The DNA of the CDR3 is TGCGCCAGCAGTGAGTCGATAGCGGGGTCTACAGATACGCAGTATTTT.

CDR3 DNA sequence: TGTGCCATCAGTGAGAATCGAGGAGGAAACACCATATATTTT. It specifies CAISENRGGNTIYF. The chain couples TRBV10-3 to TRBJ1-3; D is undetermined. Germline CDR1 and CDR2: ENHRY and SYGVKD. Trimming cost V 2 bases and J 4 bases, with 9 bases left between them. The CDR3 is 14 amino acids.